This T cell receptor (beta chain) comes out of a study of cytomegalovirus exposure and HLA in healthy donors. The CDR3 spans 15 residues. From germline, CDR1 is MDHEN and CDR2 SYDVKM. J gave up 0 bases and V 6 bases, and 5 bases lay outside the gene matches. The PCR contained 60 Vbeta and 13 Jbeta primers. Some clones are missing from TCRdb's copy, which holds only in-frame ones; the method was immunoSEQ multiplex PCR. Of about 130,000 clones in the sample, about 78% are singletons; the top ten hold 1.2%. Sequencing was performed on PBMCs. This receptor was taken from a man aged 45-65 years in good health and CMV-seronegative. The chain couples TRBV28 to TRBJ2-1; 7 bases line up with TRBD2. CDR3 in amino acids: CASSLPSGSYNEQFF. CDR3 sequence (DNA): TGTGCCAGCAGCCTCCCTAGCGGCTCCTACAATGAGCAGTTCTTC.